A single sample is the source of the 5 T cell receptor beta chains below, sequenced in a study of technical replicates of blood from a few donors. Repertoires were generated with immunoSEQ multiplex PCR, while TCRdb's copy carries only in-frame clones and drops some. Of about 97,000 clones in the sample, approximately 95% were seen once. Sequencing input: T cells isolated from PBMCs. Receptors originate from a human donor in good health.

The chain has TRBV9 and TRBJ1-1; 10 nucleotides match TRBD1. The CDR3 length is 14 residues. The germline V gene has CDR1 SGDLS and CDR2 YYNGEE. Trimming at V came to 3 bases and at J to 5 bases, leaving 4 bases not matched to a gene. The CDR3 coding sequence is TGTGCCAGCAGCGCAGGGACAGGGGTAACTGAAGCTTTCTTT. It translates to CASSAGTGVTEAFF.

In DNA, the CDR3 is TGTGCCAGTAGCCCCCCGTTGCAGCCCCAGCATTTT. It yields the protein CASSPPLQPQHF. The rearrangement uses TRBV19 and TRBJ1-5; no reliable D call. The V gene's germline CDR1 is LNHDA and CDR2 SQIVND (reference sequence). The CDR3 loop spans 12 amino acids. V lost 6 bases and J 7 bases, leaving 10 bases between the germline ends.

V and J are TRBV7-6 and TRBJ2-5; 7 bases are a match to TRBD2. V was clipped by 3 bases and J by 1 base; unmatched bases: 8. This CDR3 is built from 16 residues. Per germline, CDR1 SGHVS and CDR2 FNYEAQ. The CDR3 region has the DNA TGTGCCAGCAGCTTGGTTACGGGAGGCGTCCAAGAGACCCAGTACTTC. Translated: CASSLVTGGVQETQYF. Drawing the rest from reference TRBV7-6 and TRBJ2-5, the complete variable domain is GAGVSQSPRYKVTKRGQDVALRCDPISGHVSLYWYRQALGQGPEFLTYFNYEAQQDKSGLPNDRFSAERPEGSISTLTIQRTEQRDSAMYRCASSLVTGGVQETQYFGPGTRLLVL.

The chain uses TRBV28 and TRBJ1-2; no clear D. Germline V gene lookup returns CDR1 MDHEN and CDR2 SYDVKM. Trimming took off 3 bases at V and 6 bases at J, with 5 bases between the two ends. CDR3 length: 11 residues. CDR3 amino acids: CASSFGNGYTF. The CDR3 bases are TGTGCCAGCAGTTTTGGCAATGGCTACACCTTC.

As DNA, the CDR3 is TGTGCCAGCTCGCCATGGACTAGCGGATCCTACGAGCAGTACTTC. Encoded protein: CASSPWTSGSYEQYF. The chain joins TRBV18 to TRBJ2-7; 10 bases are shared with TRBD2. Germline values: CDR1 KGHSH, CDR2 LQKENI. Trimming removed 6 bases from V and 1 base from J; junction bases left unmatched: 6. The CDR3 sequence is 15 residues long.